Each of the 25 T cell receptor beta chains below was sequenced from the same sample in a study of long-term antiretroviral therapy in people with HIV. The assay, immunoSEQ v3.0, was run at survey level. Sequenced by immunoSEQ multiplex PCR; TCRdb stores in-frame clones only, minus some. The table shows fewer than 30,000 clones, with 60% to 85% occurring only once. The specimen was unsorted PBMCs, collected 2.1 years after starting antiretroviral therapy. The receptors derive from a man aged 25 to 40 with HIV.

V usage is TRBV27 and J usage is TRBJ2-2, with TRBD2 matching over 13 bases. Germline loops: CDR1 MNHEY, CDR2 SMNVEV (reference sequence). This CDR3 is built from 17 residues. J gave up 2 bases and V 5 bases, and 5 bases lay outside the gene matches. The CDR3 loop is CASSLTSGGVNTGELFF. CDR3 in DNA: TGTGCCAGCAGTCTAACTAGCGGGGGGGTTAACACCGGGGAGCTGTTTTTT.

V and J are TRBV28 and TRBJ1-2; 10 bases map to TRBD1. Germline V CDR1 and CDR2: MDHEN, SYDVKM. The J segment lost 5 bases and the V segment lost 5 bases, leaving 8 bases of the junction unmatched. The CDR3 consists of 15 residues. DNA of the CDR3: TGTGCCAGCAGTCAGACCGGGACAGGGGCGTATGGCTACACCTTC. Protein: CASSQTGTGAYGYTF.

The chain is built from TRBV9 and TRBJ2-7; D not resolved. The CDR3 spans 14 residues. V was pared by 0 bases and J by 3 bases, with 10 bases between. CDR1 SGDLS and CDR2 YYNGEE come from the germline V gene. CDR3 nucleotides: TGTGCCAGCAGCGTAGACGACTCTAACTACGAGCAGTACTTC. This encodes CASSVDDSNYEQYF.

This clone was detected only a few times. V is TRBV28 and J is TRBJ1-1, with no clear D. Per germline, CDR1 MDHEN and CDR2 SYDVKM. V was trimmed by 7 bases and J by 1 base, leaving 4 bases between them. This CDR3 region has 11 residues. The CDR3 sequence: CASIRNTEAFF. As DNA, the CDR3 is TGTGCCAGCATCAGGAACACTGAAGCTTTCTTT.

This clone was counted a single time. The rearrangement uses TRBV5-5 and TRBJ1-2; D is ambiguous. V gave up 0 bases and J gave up 7 bases, with 16 bases separating them. The CDR3 is 15 amino acids. Germline lookup yields CDR1 SGHKS and CDR2 YYEKEE (reference sequence). The CDR3 bases are TGTGCCAGCAGCTTGGAAGGCGGGTACTTTGGTGGCTACACCTTC. Translated: CASSLEGGYFGGYTF. Filled out from reference TRBV5-5 and TRBJ1-2, the complete variable domain reads DAGVTQSPTHLIKTRGQQVTLRCSPISGHKSVSWYQQVLGQGPQFIFQYYEKEERGRGNFPDRFSARQFPNYSSELNVNALLLGDSALYLCASSLEGGYFGGYTFGSGTRLTVV.

This chain joins TRBV6-1 and TRBJ2-3; 10 bases align to TRBD2. Looked up from germline, CDR1 is MNHNS and CDR2 is SASEGT. With 3 bases clipped from V and 6 bases from J, the junction kept 3 bases outside the gene matches. The CDR3 spans 14 residues. The CDR3 DNA sequence: TGTGCCAGCAGTGACCTAGCGGGAGTGGATACGCAGTATTTT. It specifies CASSDLAGVDTQYF.

The chain uses TRBV5-4 and TRBJ2-2; weak D call: TRBD1 (5 bases). The V end was cut by 0 bases, the J end by 2 bases, with 8 bases between. From germline, CDR1 is SGHNT and CDR2 YYREEE (reference sequence). This CDR3 has 15 residues. DNA of the CDR3: TGTGCCAGCAGCTTGGTTGGGGCAAACACCGGGGAGCTGTTTTTT. Translating gives CASSLVGANTGELFF.

The gene calls are TRBV7-2 and TRBJ1-6; TRBD1 matches 9 bases. This CDR3 is 16 amino acids long. Germline CDR1 reads SGHTA; CDR2 reads FQGNSA. Trimming removed 5 bases from V and 8 bases from J; junction bases left unmatched: 10. This CDR3 is CASSPHPGQGDSPLHF. The CDR3 DNA is TGTGCCAGCAGCCCCCACCCGGGACAGGGTGATTCACCCCTCCACTTT.

Relative to its sample, this clone is medium-sized. The chain uses TRBV5-1 and TRBJ1-3; D call uncertain. The CDR3 consists of 13 residues. Germline V gives CDR1 SGHRS, CDR2 YFSETQ. V was pared by 4 bases and J by 4 bases, with 9 bases between. The DNA of the CDR3 is TGCGCCAGCAGCCTAGGACCAGGAAACACCATATATTTT. Translation gives CASSLGPGNTIYF.

This clone has only a few counts. This rearrangement joins TRBV5-6 to TRBJ2-3; 9 nucleotides agree with TRBD1. Germline CDR1 is SGHDT and CDR2 is YYEEEE. The ends lost 0 bases at V and 0 bases at J; junction bases unmatched: 11. The CDR3 is made up of 19 amino acids. The CDR3 region has the DNA TGTGCCAGCAGCTTGGGGATGACCGGGACAGGGACTAGCACAGATACGCAGTATTTT. Protein: CASSLGMTGTGTSTDTQYF.

This chain connects TRBV9 to TRBJ2-7; D is undetermined. Germline CDR1 and CDR2: SGDLS and YYNGEE. V was cut by 0 bases and J by 2 bases, with 9 bases left in between. There are 14 residues in the CDR3. The CDR3 sequence: CASSVGDTAYEQYF. The CDR3 coding sequence is TGTGCCAGCAGCGTAGGCGACACCGCCTACGAGCAGTACTTC.

In this sample, this clone turned up a few times. The V gene is TRBV5-4, the J gene TRBJ1-3; D may be TRBD1 (6 bases). Germline V gene data show CDR1 as SGHNT and CDR2 as YYREEE (reference sequence). This CDR3 is built from 15 residues. Trimming took 5 bases from V and 0 from J, leaving 12 bases between them. In DNA form, the CDR3 reads TGTGCCAGCAGTCTCACAGGGAGCTCTGGAAACACCATATATTTT. Translating it yields CASSLTGSSGNTIYF.

This chain connects TRBV9 to TRBJ2-7, with D tentatively TRBD2 (7 bases). The CDR3 loop spans 14 amino acids. With 0 bases removed from V and 7 bases from J, the gap between germline ends came to 14 bases. Germline CDR1 SGDLS, CDR2 YYNGEE. The CDR3 DNA is TGTGCCAGCAGCGTAGGGGCGGGGGCAGAAGAGCAGTACTTC. This gives the protein CASSVGAGAEEQYF.

The J gene is TRBJ1-2, the V gene TRBV30; D unclear. The CDR3 totals 14 residues. V was pared by 3 bases and J by 3 bases, with 14 bases between. Germline CDR1 reads GTSNPN; CDR2 reads SVGIG (reference sequence). The CDR3 loop is CAWRGSGSDYGYTF. For the CDR3, the DNA is TGTGCCTGGAGGGGGTCGGGGAGTGACTATGGCTACACCTTC.

The chain employs TRBV10-3 and TRBJ2-7; 7 bases match TRBD2. Germline V lookup: CDR1 ENHRY, CDR2 SYGVKD. V gave up 4 bases and J gave up 2 bases; unmatched junction bases: 2. The CDR3 length is 13 residues. The chain's CDR3 is CAISGGGPYEQYF. CDR3 coding DNA: TGTGCCATCAGTGGGGGGGGTCCCTACGAGCAGTACTTC.

The V gene is TRBV4-3, the J gene TRBJ2-1; maybe TRBD2 (5 bases). The CDR3 length is 17 residues. The V and J ends lost 0 bases and 4 bases respectively, with 16 bases between them. From germline, CDR1 is LGHNA and CDR2 YSLEER. CDR3: CASSQDLIQRSYNEQFF. The DNA of the CDR3 is TGCGCCAGCAGCCAAGATCTTATCCAGCGGTCGTACAATGAGCAGTTCTTC.

This clone was seen once. V is TRBV7-8 and J is TRBJ1-1; D gene unclear. This CDR3 is built from 13 residues. Germline V CDR1 and CDR2: SGHVS, FQNEAQ. Trimming cost V 1 base and J 1 base, with 4 bases left between them. CDR3 DNA: TGTGCCAGCAGCTTAGAGCCGAACACTGAAGCTTTCTTT. Encoded protein: CASSLEPNTEAFF.

V and J are TRBV19 and TRBJ2-3; 8 bases are a match to TRBD2. V shed 3 bases and J 8 bases; nucleotides not matched to a gene: 16. The CDR3 totals 17 residues. Germline assignment: CDR1 LNHDA and CDR2 SQIVND (reference sequence). The CDR3 region has the DNA TGTGCCAGTAGTATCGCCCTGACTAGCGCTGCGAACAGTACGCAGTATTTT. Amino acids: CASSIALTSAANSTQYF.

This chain uses TRBV5-6 with TRBJ2-1, with 14 bases matching TRBD2. J lost 7 bases, V lost 3 bases, and 9 bases had no gene match. This CDR3 contains 17 residues. The germline gives CDR1 SGHDT, CDR2 YYEEEE. The CDR3 loop is CASSSITGTSGSNEQFF. CDR3 in DNA: TGTGCCAGCAGCTCGATAACCGGGACTAGCGGGAGTAATGAGCAGTTCTTC.

The CDR3 DNA reads TGTGCCAGCAGCTTACAGGCAGGGGGCGGCTACACCTTC. Protein: CASSLQAGGGYTF. This chain joins TRBV7-8 and TRBJ1-2; 8 positions agree with TRBD1. From germline, CDR1 is SGHVS and CDR2 FQNEAQ. CDR3 length equals 13 residues. Trimming took 2 bases from V and 8 from J; bases not matched to a gene: 4.

The V gene is TRBV30, the J gene TRBJ2-7; TRBD2 aligns across 7 bases. This CDR3 is built from 12 residues. The V and J ends lost 5 bases and 0 bases, in that order; junction bases with no gene match: 1. Germline V gene data show CDR1 as GTSNPN and CDR2 as SVGIG (reference sequence). The CDR3 is CAWGGVSYEQYF. As DNA, the CDR3 is TGTGCCTGGGGGGGGGTCTCCTACGAGCAGTACTTC.

The genes are TRBV6-6 and TRBJ1-2; 10 bases map to TRBD1. Trimming took 5 bases from V and 4 from J; bases not matched to a gene: 4. The CDR3 consists of 14 residues. Germline V gene lookup returns CDR1 MNHNY and CDR2 SVGAGI (reference sequence). The CDR3 region is CASSTRTGGYGYTF. The CDR3 coding sequence is TGTGCCAGCAGTACGAGGACAGGGGGCTATGGCTACACCTTC.

The chain joins TRBV11-2 to TRBJ2-7; D not certain. In germline, CDR1 is SGHAT, CDR2 FQNNGV. V lost 5 bases and J lost 7, with 9 bases in between. This CDR3 comprises 11 residues. The CDR3 region has the DNA TGTGCCAGCAGCGAAAAGGTGGAGCAGTACTTC. Protein: CASSEKVEQYF. The whole variable domain, filled in from reference TRBV11-2 and TRBJ2-7, reads EAGVAQSPRYKIIEKRQSVAFWCNPISGHATLYWYQQILGQGPKLLIQFQNNGVVDDSQLPKDRFSAERLKGVDSTLKIQPAKLEDSAVYLCASSEKVEQYFGPGTRLTVT.

The J gene is TRBJ1-5, the V gene TRBV7-6; TRBD1 might be the D (6 bases). This CDR3 is built from 13 residues. Germline lookup yields CDR1 SGHVS and CDR2 FNYEAQ. Deletions cut 5 bases from V and 7 bases from J, with 12 bases between. CDR3 DNA sequence: TGTGCCAGCAGCCAACGGGGGGGCCAGCCCCAGCATTTT. This codes for CASSQRGGQPQHF. Variable domain in full (rest from reference TRBV7-6 and TRBJ1-5): GAGVSQSPRYKVTKRGQDVALRCDPISGHVSLYWYRQALGQGPEFLTYFNYEAQQDKSGLPNDRFSAERPEGSISTLTIQRTEQRDSAMYRCASSQRGGQPQHFGDGTRLSIL.

In this sample, this clone turned up a few times. V gene TRBV6-4 combines with J gene TRBJ1-5; TRBD1 might be the D (6 bases). V gave up 0 bases and J gave up 0 bases, with 12 bases separating them. From germline, CDR1 is MRHNA and CDR2 SNTAGT. CDR3 length: 17 residues. The CDR3 sequence is CASSDSTGGYSNQPQHF. DNA for the CDR3: TGTGCCAGCAGTGACTCGACAGGTGGGTATAGCAATCAGCCCCAGCATTTT.